The next 15 T cell receptor beta chains were all read from a single sample in a study of a mutant IDH1 vaccine in newly diagnosed glioma. Clones were read by immunoSEQ multiplex PCR, and TCRdb kept only the in-frame ones, dropping some. The data contain 60,000 to 75,000 clones, about 84% of them singletons. The sample's time point: week 11, during vaccination. The vaccine gave 300 ug of a 20-mer mutant IDH1 peptide subcutaneously per dose. These receptors lack a known antigen. The specimen comprised PBMCs, sampled from a glioma patient whose treatment included an IDH1 peptide vaccine. These receptors all come from a man aged 25 to 45 with glioma.

The chain joins TRBV5-1 to TRBJ2-3, with 7 bases lining up with TRBD2. The CDR3 sequence is 15 residues long. Germline V gives CDR1 SGHRS, CDR2 YFSETQ. Trimming took 0 bases from V and 2 from J; bases not matched to a gene: 3. This chain's CDR3 is CASSLGGTNTDTQYF. The CDR3 DNA reads TGCGCCAGCAGCTTGGGGGGGACTAACACAGATACGCAGTATTTT. The whole variable domain, filled in from reference TRBV5-1 and TRBJ2-3, reads KAGVTQTPRYLIKTRGQQVTLSCSPISGHRSVSWYQQTPGQGLQFLFEYFSETQRNKGNFPGRFSGRQFSNSRSEMNVSTLELGDSALYLCASSLGGTNTDTQYFGPGTRLTVL.

The rearrangement links TRBV19 to TRBJ1-5; unclear D gene. The CDR3 runs 15 residues. Germline V lookup: CDR1 LNHDA, CDR2 SQIVND (reference sequence). The V and J ends lost 4 bases and 0 bases respectively, with 10 bases between them. In DNA form, the CDR3 reads TGTGCCAGTAGTAAGACTGGTAATAGCAATCAGCCCCAGCATTTT. Amino acid sequence: CASSKTGNSNQPQHF.

V gene TRBV27 combines with J gene TRBJ2-3; D could derive from TRBD1 or TRBD2 (5 bases each). V dropped 3 bases and J dropped 9 bases, with 16 bases sitting between them. This CDR3 comprises 14 residues. CDR1 and CDR2 from the germline V gene are MNHEY and SMNVEV (reference sequence). CDR3 in DNA: TGTGCCAGCAGTTTGAACTCCCATGGGGACACGCAGTATTTT. As protein: CASSLNSHGDTQYF.

V and J are TRBV5-1 and TRBJ2-3; D uncertain. The CDR3 length is 14 residues. Per the germline V gene, CDR1 is SGHRS and CDR2 is YFSETQ. Trimming took 0 bases from V and 2 from J, leaving 7 bases between them. The CDR3 region has the DNA TGCGCCAGCAGCTTGGCCAGCGCCACAGATACGCAGTATTTT. Protein product: CASSLASATDTQYF.

The chain employs TRBV28 and TRBJ1-2, with D possibly matching TRBD1 (6 bases). The V gene's germline CDR1 is MDHEN and CDR2 SYDVKM. V lost 7 bases and J lost 3, with 15 bases in between. The CDR3 contains 14 residues. The CDR3 region is CASTLTGPYYGYTF. The CDR3 DNA follows: TGTGCCAGCACCCTGACAGGACCTTACTATGGCTACACCTTC.

This chain links TRBV4-1 with TRBJ2-5; TRBD2 matches 12 bases. The end of the DNA aligns better with TRBJ2-7, so the J call may be wrong. Germline V lookup: CDR1 MGHRA, CDR2 YSYEKL. This CDR3 is 19 amino acids long. CDR3 nucleotide sequence: TGCGCCAGCAGCCCGGAGCCGACTAGCGGGGGCCGCCCCCACTACGAGCAGTACTTC. It yields the protein CASSPEPTSGGRPHYEQYF.

The genes are TRBV6-6 and TRBJ2-5; D is ambiguous. Per the germline V gene, CDR1 is MNHNY and CDR2 is SVGAGI (reference sequence). The CDR3 spans 11 residues. Deletions cut 4 bases from V and 2 bases from J, with 2 bases between. The CDR3: CASSFQETQYF. As DNA, the CDR3 is TGTGCCAGCAGTTTTCAAGAGACCCAGTACTTC.

This clone occurred a few times. The chain couples TRBV2 to TRBJ1-2, with 7 bases that match TRBD1. The CDR3 loop spans 14 amino acids. Germline values: CDR1 SNHLY, CDR2 FYNNEI. The ends lost 7 bases at V and 7 bases at J; junction bases unmatched: 12. The CDR3 here is CASTGEGAGFGYTF. The CDR3 DNA is TGTGCCAGCACCGGGGAGGGGGCGGGATTTGGCTACACCTTC. The whole variable domain, remainder taken from reference TRBV2 and TRBJ1-2, is EPEVTQTPSHQVTQMGQEVILRCVPISNHLYFYWYRQILGQKVEFLVSFYNNEISEKSEIFDDQFSVERPDGSNFTLKIRSTKLEDSAMYFCASTGEGAGFGYTFGSGTRLTVV.

The V call is TRBV19, the J call TRBJ1-2; D is unclear. The CDR3 extends over 11 amino acids. From germline, CDR1 is LNHDA and CDR2 SQIVND (reference sequence). Trimming took 5 bases from V and 2 from J, leaving 3 bases between them. This CDR3 is CASSENYGYTF. DNA of the CDR3: TGTGCCAGTAGTGAGAACTATGGCTACACCTTC.

For this clone: Different DNA sequences within this sample yield the same CDR3. V and J are TRBV5-4 and TRBJ2-7; the D gene is possibly TRBD1 (7 bases). The CDR3 spans 15 residues. Per the germline V gene, CDR1 is SGHNT and CDR2 is YYREEE (reference sequence). V was cut by 0 bases and J by 3 bases, with 13 bases left in between. DNA for the CDR3: TGTGCCAGCAGCTTGGGCGGCAGGGGGGACTACGAGCAGTACTTC. This translates into CASSLGGRGDYEQYF.

The gene calls are TRBV11-2 and TRBJ1-5, with unresolved D. The V gene lost 0 bases and the J gene lost 0 bases, with 6 bases spanning the gap. The CDR3 has 15 amino acids. The germline V gene has CDR1 SGHAT and CDR2 FQNNGV. CDR3 in DNA: TGTGCCAGCAGCTTAGATTTCAATAGCAATCAGCCCCAGCATTTT. This translates into CASSLDFNSNQPQHF.

The chain employs TRBV6-5 and TRBJ2-2; 7 bases line up with TRBD1. Per the germline V gene, CDR1 is MNHEY and CDR2 is SVGAGI. V shed 5 bases and J 11 bases; nucleotides not matched to a gene: 2. This CDR3 is 11 amino acids long. The CDR3 loop reads CASSTGVELFF. The CDR3 DNA is TGTGCCAGCAGTACAGGGGTAGAGCTGTTTTTT.

V gene TRBV28 combines with J gene TRBJ2-7; 10 bases line up with TRBD1. Germline CDR1 and CDR2: MDHEN and SYDVKM. The CDR3 has 16 amino acids. The V segment lost 3 bases and the J segment 4 bases; nucleotides outside the gene matches: 9. The CDR3 loop is CASSFPWTGGLYEQYF. In nucleotides, the CDR3 is TGTGCCAGCAGTTTCCCTTGGACAGGGGGTTTGTACGAGCAGTACTTC.

The chain combines TRBV28 with TRBJ2-5; the D gene is possibly TRBD2 (5 bases). From germline, CDR1 is MDHEN and CDR2 SYDVKM. V gave up 5 bases and J gave up 4 bases, with 17 bases separating them. This CDR3 is 15 amino acids long. The CDR3 DNA follows: TGTGCCAGCAGTAGGTGGGCAGGAGGAGGAGAGACCCAGTACTTC. The encoded protein is CASSRWAGGGETQYF. The variable domain in full, completed from reference TRBV28 and TRBJ2-5, reads DVKVTQSSRYLVKRTGEKVFLECVQDMDHENMFWYRQDPGLGLRLIYFSYDVKMKEKGDIPEGYSVSREKKERFSLILESASTNQTSMYLCASSRWAGGGETQYFGPGTRLLVL.

V and J are TRBV5-8 and TRBJ2-6; the D is unclear. The V and J ends lost 2 bases and 1 base respectively, with 10 bases between them. Germline V lookup: CDR1 SGHTS, CDR2 YDEGEE. This CDR3 is 16 amino acids long. CDR3 sequence (DNA): TGTGCCAGCAGCTTTCCGAAACAGTCTGGGGCCAACGTCCTGACTTTC. Translated, it gives CASSFPKQSGANVLTF. Full variable domain (rest looked up from reference TRBV5-8 and TRBJ2-6): EAGVTQSPTHLIKTRGQQATLRCSPISGHTSVYWYQQALGLGLQFLLWYDEGEERNRGNFPPRFSGRQFPNYSSELNVNALELEDSALYLCASSFPKQSGANVLTFGAGSRLTVL.